This T cell receptor beta chain emerged from a study of sequential checkpoint blockade in melanoma. About the research overall: DNA from over 80 pretreatment tumor samples underwent TCRβ immunosequencing. Study results and limitations: T-cell fraction and clonality followed PD-L1 and CD8+ counts, not mutational load.

Sample share makes this clone medium-sized. Its specificity is unknown. The treatment denotes: randomized to nivolumab then ipilimumab (arm A) or the reverse (arm B). Profiling relied on immunoSEQ multiplex PCR, and the TCRdb table lists in-frame clones only, not all of them. The data hold about 1,700 clones, with roughly 25% observed a single time. Germline CDR1 and CDR2: MNHGY and SAAAGT. The CDR3 sequence is 15 residues long. Trimming cost V 2 bases and J 3 bases, with 14 bases left between them. V is TRBV6-8 and J is TRBJ2-7; no definite D call. This TCR came from a human donor with melanoma. The input for sequencing was tumor tissue (inferred from file names), taken from a patient given nivolumab and ipilimumab in sequence. CDR3 in amino acids: CASSYDQRAHYEQYF. The CDR3 DNA sequence: TGTGCCAGCAGTTACGACCAGCGCGCCCACTACGAGCAGTACTTC.